The T cell receptor beta chain described here comes from a study of blood T cells in healthy people across ages. General observations from the study: When one million T cells were used, diversity estimates were thought to be underestimates. The recorded TCR beta diversity per million T cells decreased in a roughly linear manner with age.

Next came a second PCR, run for about 6 to 11 cycles, which used a sample-barcoded 5' primer along with a J-beta primer mix. TCRdb reprocessed the 5' RACE reads via MiXCR and lists one record per CDR3 protein. The data show over a million distinct CDR3 sequences, 40% to 50% seen once. V lost 1 base to trimming and J lost 12 bases, with 10 bases between them. This CDR3 spans 11 amino acids. Germline CDR1 and CDR2: SGHKS and YYEKEE (reference sequence). Concerning this clonotype: Its antigen is not known.

This rearrangement joins TRBV5-5 to TRBJ1-2; no reliable D call. This receptor was obtained from a woman aged 60-75 years in good health. The specimen sequenced was blood. The CDR3 nucleotides read TGTGCCAGCAGCTTGAACGCTGGTAACACCTTC. Translated: CASSLNAGNTF.